This T cell receptor (beta chain) was identified in a study of a mutant IDH1 vaccine in newly diagnosed glioma. Overall study results and limits: Among top peripheral T cell clonotypes, changes seemed unrelated to pseudoprogression.

The sample's time point: baseline, week 1 (first vaccination visit). Regarding treatment: pre-vaccination baseline after standard-of-care therapy. The donors' diagnosis was new WHO grade 3 or 4 astrocytoma that was IDH1-mutant and ATRX-lost. Points on this clone: What it recognizes is unknown.

Generated by immunoSEQ multiplex PCR, the TCRdb table keeps only in-frame clones and is missing some. Of 20,000 or so clones detected, under 85% appear once; the ten largest clones hold 5% to 6%. V lost 3 bases, J lost 4 bases, and 3 bases lay in between. This CDR3 contains 12 residues. Germline V gene sequence: CDR1 MGHRA, CDR2 YSYEKL. The sample consisted of PBMCs, taken from a glioma patient treated with radiotherapy, temozolomide or both. The sequence was obtained from a man aged 40-55 years with glioma. The chain is built from TRBV4-1 and TRBJ1-4; D is unresolved. Here the CDR3 DNA reads TGCGCCAGCAGCCATTTTAATGAAAAACTGTTTTTT. Protein: CASSHFNEKLFF.